This is a list of T cell receptor beta chains from one sample in a study of T cell repertoires in cytomegalovirus infection. TCRdb re-derived calls from the reads in MiXCR, one entry per CDR3 protein. The table includes about 190,000 distinct CDR3 sequences, 28% detected once. The sample taken for sequencing was PBMCs. The receptors here all came from a human donor in good health (CMV status not recorded). Some clones in this sample may be carry-over from other donors' samples. Each CDR3 is given with its conserved first and last residue. A D gene is named only where the DNA matches it firmly. The listing skips clone size in some rows; elsewhere it reads once, few, many or a size class.

j_call clone_size v_call d_call cdr3_nt cdr3_aa
TRBJ2-7 NA TRBV5-1 NA TGCGCCAGCAACCCTGGGGGGTTGTACGAGCAGTACTTC CASNPGGLYEQYF
TRBJ1-1 NA TRBV7-2 TRBD1 TGTGCCAGCAGCTTAATGGGACAGGGGGCTGCGGGGACTTTCTTT CASSLMGQGAAGTFF
TRBJ1-5 once TRBV28 TRBD1 TGTGCCAGCAGTTTTGGACAGGGTCTAAATCAGCCCCAGCATTTT CASSFGQGLNQPQHF
TRBJ1-2 NA TRBV6-6 NA TGTGCCAGCAGTAAGGACAGTAATGACTATGGCTACACCTTC CASSKDSNDYGYTF
TRBJ1-2 NA TRBV6-1 NA TGTGCCAGCAGTGCCGGGGCTCGCATACACTATGGCTACACCTTC CASSAGARIHYGYTF
TRBJ2-3 NA TRBV19 NA TGTGCCAGTAGTATTGGGCCCGACGCAGATACGCAGTATTTT CASSIGPDADTQYF
TRBJ2-1 few TRBV5-1 TRBD1 TGCGCCAGCAGCTTGGACGGGACAGGGGCTGGTAATGAGCAGTTCTTC CASSLDGTGAGNEQFF
TRBJ1-2 NA TRBV14 NA TGTGCCAGCAGCCAAGTCAGCAGAAACTATGGCTACACCTTC CASSQVSRNYGYTF
TRBJ2-7 few TRBV7-3 NA TGTGCCAGCAGCCCCGCCGGTCCCTACGAGCAGTACTTC CASSPAGPYEQYF
TRBJ1-1 few TRBV11-2 NA TGTGCCAGCAGCTTCCGGTTTAACACTGAAGCTTTCTTT CASSFRFNTEAFF
TRBJ2-1 NA TRBV5-1 NA TGCGCCAGCAGCTTGGAGGCTGTCTACAATGAGCAGTTCTTC CASSLEAVYNEQFF
TRBJ2-1 NA TRBV5-1 NA TGCGCCAGCAGCTTAGGCCCGCTCGGTAGCGAGAATGGGCAGTTCTTC CASSLGPLGSENGQFF
TRBJ1-1 many TRBV7-2 NA TGTGCCAGCAGCCTGACAGGAGTAGAGGGTGAAGCTTTCTTT CASSLTGVEGEAFF
TRBJ2-7 NA TRBV7-9 NA TGTGCCAGCAGCCCCCCCGCCAGGGGACTCCGCTACGAGCAGTACTTC CASSPPARGLRYEQYF
TRBJ1-1 NA TRBV7-9 NA TGTGCCAGCAGCAGAGATCCCGTACTGAACACTGAAGCTTTCTTT CASSRDPVLNTEAFF
TRBJ1-5 NA TRBV20-1 TRBD1 TGCAGTGCGGAGGAGGGGGCCGGGGGGCCCCAGCATTTT CSAEEGAGGPQHF
TRBJ2-3 many TRBV7-6 TRBD1 TGTGCCAGCAGCCGCGGACAGGGGCCCACAGATACGCAGTATTTT CASSRGQGPTDTQYF
TRBJ1-2 NA TRBV30 NA TGTGCCTGGAGAGCGGCGTATGGCTACACCTTC CAWRAAYGYTF
TRBJ1-1 NA TRBV6-2/TRBV6-3 TRBD1 TGTGCCAGCAGCCCGGGACAGTATAAGTCTGAAGCTTTCTTT CASSPGQYKSEAFF
TRBJ2-1 many TRBV27 TRBD1 TGTGCCAGCAGTTTAGGGTCAGGGGGACATGAGCAGTTCTTC CASSLGSGGHEQFF
TRBJ1-1 many TRBV7-2 TRBD1 TGTGCCAGCAGCTTAAACAGGGGGGGAACTGAAGCTTTCTTT CASSLNRGGTEAFF
TRBJ1-1 few TRBV7-3 NA TGTGCCAGCAGCTTAGAGGGCGGGGACACTGAAGCTTTCTTT CASSLEGGDTEAFF
TRBJ1-2 few TRBV6-2/TRBV6-3 TRBD1 TGTGCCAGCAGGACCGGGACAGGGATTAACTATGGCTACACCTTC CASRTGTGINYGYTF
TRBJ2-3 NA TRBV7-9 NA TGTGCCAGCAGCGCGAACTCCCGGCTTAGCACAGATACGCAGTATTTT CASSANSRLSTDTQYF
TRBJ1-4 NA TRBV25-1 NA TGTGCCAGCAGTGAAACAGGGCGGACTGAAAAACTGTTTTTT CASSETGRTEKLFF
TRBJ2-3 NA TRBV12-3/TRBV12-4 NA TGTGCCAGCAGTTTGTGGAGCGGGGCGTCCACAGGGACGCAGTATTTT CASSLWSGASTGTQYF
TRBJ2-2 NA TRBV5-1 TRBD2 TGCGCCAGCAGCTTGGTCGGGACTAGCAGTTCCGGGGAGCTGTTTTTT CASSLVGTSSSGELFF
TRBJ2-7 few TRBV29-1 TRBD1 TGCAGCGTCCTACAGGGGACCAAGCAGTACTTC CSVLQGTKQYF
TRBJ2-3 NA TRBV7-9 TRBD2 TGTGCCAGCGCGGGGGGGGCATCAGATACGCAGTATTTT CASAGGASDTQYF
TRBJ2-1 many TRBV10-3 NA TGTGCCATCAGTGACAGGGTCAGCTCCTACAATGAGCAGTTCTTC CAISDRVSSYNEQFF
TRBJ1-2 NA TRBV4-1 NA TGCGCCAGCAGCCAAGATCAGGGCCCCTATGGCTACACCTTC CASSQDQGPYGYTF
TRBJ2-5 NA TRBV5-8 NA TGTGCCAGCACCCTGGCGGACTGGAAAGAGAACCAGTACTTC CASTLADWKENQYF
TRBJ2-3 few TRBV7-9 TRBD1 TGTGCCAGCAGCCCTAGGGACAGGCCCGATTCTAGCACAGATACGCAGTATTTT CASSPRDRPDSSTDTQYF
TRBJ2-2 NA TRBV5-1 TRBD1 TGCGCCAGCGGCAGGGACAGGGACACCGGGGAGCTGTTTTTT CASGRDRDTGELFF
TRBJ1-5 NA TRBV12-5 NA TGTGCTAGTGCATGGAGGGCAGGGCTTGAGGGAAATCAGCCCCAGCATTTT CASAWRAGLEGNQPQHF
TRBJ2-2 many TRBV7-8 NA TGTGCCAGCAGCTTAGGGACTCAAAACACCGGGGAGCTGTTTTTT CASSLGTQNTGELFF
TRBJ2-2 NA TRBV2 TRBD2 TGTGCCAGCAAAGGAAGACTAGCTCGGCATGTGTTTTTT CASKGRLARHVFF
TRBJ1-1 NA TRBV6-5 NA TGTGCCAGCAGTTACCTCGGGTCCGGGGCATGGACTGAAGCTTTCTTT CASSYLGSGAWTEAFF
TRBJ2-1 NA TRBV6-1 TRBD2 TGTGCCAGCACTACGGCGGGGGGCAATGAGCAGTTCTTC CASTTAGGNEQFF
TRBJ2-1 NA TRBV20-1 TRBD2 TGCAGTGCGATAGCGGGGGAGCAGTTCTTC CSAIAGEQFF
TRBJ2-1 few TRBV7-2 NA TGTGCCAGCAGCCAAAGGGGGGGGGCGGGTAATGAGCAGTTCTTC CASSQRGGAGNEQFF
TRBJ1-2 NA TRBV5-1 NA TGCGCCAGCAGCCAAACAGGGTCTAACTATGGCTACACCTTC CASSQTGSNYGYTF
TRBJ1-2 NA TRBV12-3/TRBV12-4 NA TGTGCCAGCAGTTTAGCTCACCGGGCCACCTATGGCTACACCTTC CASSLAHRATYGYTF